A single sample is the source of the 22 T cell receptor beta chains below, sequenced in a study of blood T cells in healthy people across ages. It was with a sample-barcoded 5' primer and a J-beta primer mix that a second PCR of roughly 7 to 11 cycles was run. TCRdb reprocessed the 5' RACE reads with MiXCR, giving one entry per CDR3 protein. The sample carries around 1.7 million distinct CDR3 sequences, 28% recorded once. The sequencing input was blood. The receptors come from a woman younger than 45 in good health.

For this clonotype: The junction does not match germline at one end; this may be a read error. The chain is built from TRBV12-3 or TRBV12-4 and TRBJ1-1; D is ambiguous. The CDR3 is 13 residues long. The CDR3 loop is CAISSTLNTEAFF. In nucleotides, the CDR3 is TGTGCCATCAGTTCAACCTTGAACACTGAAGCTTTCTTT.

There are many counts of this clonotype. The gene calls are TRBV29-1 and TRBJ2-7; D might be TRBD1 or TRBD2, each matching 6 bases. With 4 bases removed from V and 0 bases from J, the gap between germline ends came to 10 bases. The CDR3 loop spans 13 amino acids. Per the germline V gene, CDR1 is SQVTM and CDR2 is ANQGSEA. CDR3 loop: CSVGRDTSYEQYF. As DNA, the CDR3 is TGCAGCGTTGGGCGGGACACCTCCTACGAGCAGTACTTC.

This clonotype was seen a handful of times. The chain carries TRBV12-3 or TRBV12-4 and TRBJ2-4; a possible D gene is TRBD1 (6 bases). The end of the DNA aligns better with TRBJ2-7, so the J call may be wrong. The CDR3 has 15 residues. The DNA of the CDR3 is TGTGCCAGCACCCGAATGGGGGCCCTCCTTCACGAGCAGTACTTC. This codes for CASTRMGALLHEQYF.

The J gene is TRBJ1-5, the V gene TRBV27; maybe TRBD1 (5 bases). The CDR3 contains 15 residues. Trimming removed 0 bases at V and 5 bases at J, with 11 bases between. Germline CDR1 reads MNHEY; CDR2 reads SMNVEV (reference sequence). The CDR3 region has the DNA TGTGCCAGCAGTTTATCCCCTACGGGGCATCAGCCCCAGCATTTT. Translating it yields CASSLSPTGHQPQHF.

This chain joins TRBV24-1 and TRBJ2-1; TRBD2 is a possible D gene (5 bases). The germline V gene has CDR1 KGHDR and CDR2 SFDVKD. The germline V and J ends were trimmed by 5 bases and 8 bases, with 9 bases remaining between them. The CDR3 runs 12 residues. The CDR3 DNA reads TGTGCCACCAGTGCTCGGGGATATGAGCAGTTCTTC. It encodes CATSARGYEQFF.

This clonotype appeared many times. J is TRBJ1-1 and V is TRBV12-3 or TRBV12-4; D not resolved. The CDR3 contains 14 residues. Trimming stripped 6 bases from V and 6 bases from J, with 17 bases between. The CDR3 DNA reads TGTGCCAGCAGCCGATCTGATATGGACTCTGAAGCTTTCTTT. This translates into CASSRSDMDSEAFF.

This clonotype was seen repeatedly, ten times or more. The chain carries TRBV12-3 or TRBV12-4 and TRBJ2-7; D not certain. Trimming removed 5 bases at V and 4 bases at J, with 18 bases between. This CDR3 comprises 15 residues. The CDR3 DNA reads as TGTGCCAGCAGTGGCTTCCGGCAGAGAGCTTACGAGCAGTACTTC. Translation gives CASSGFRQRAYEQYF.

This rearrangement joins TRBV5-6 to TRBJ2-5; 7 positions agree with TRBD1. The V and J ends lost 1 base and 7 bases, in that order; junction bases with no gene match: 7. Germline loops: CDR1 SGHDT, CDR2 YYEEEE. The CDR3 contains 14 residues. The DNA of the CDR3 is TGTGCCAGCAGCTTGATAGGGGGCCCAGGGACCCAGTACTTC. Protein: CASSLIGGPGTQYF.

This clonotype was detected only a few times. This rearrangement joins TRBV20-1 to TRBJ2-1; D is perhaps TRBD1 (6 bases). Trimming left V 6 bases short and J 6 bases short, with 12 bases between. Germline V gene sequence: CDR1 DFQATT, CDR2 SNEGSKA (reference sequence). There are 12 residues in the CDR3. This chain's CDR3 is CSALVGGNEQFF. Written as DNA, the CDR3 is TGCAGTGCCCTAGTAGGGGGCAATGAGCAGTTCTTC.

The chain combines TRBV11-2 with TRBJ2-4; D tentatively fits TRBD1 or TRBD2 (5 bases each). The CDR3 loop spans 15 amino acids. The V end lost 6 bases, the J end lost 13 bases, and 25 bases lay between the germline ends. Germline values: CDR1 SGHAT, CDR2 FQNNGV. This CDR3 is CASRGMGRGTLGQYF. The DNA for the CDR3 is TGTGCCAGCAGGGGTATGGGACGCGGAACCCTTGGGCAGTACTTC.

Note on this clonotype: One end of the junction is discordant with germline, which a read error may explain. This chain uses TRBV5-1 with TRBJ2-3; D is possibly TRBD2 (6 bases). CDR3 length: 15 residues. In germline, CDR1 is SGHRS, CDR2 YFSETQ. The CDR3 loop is CASSLEGRGTDTQYF. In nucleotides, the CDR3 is TGTGCCAGCAGCTTGGAGGGACGTGGAACAGATACGCAGTATTTT.

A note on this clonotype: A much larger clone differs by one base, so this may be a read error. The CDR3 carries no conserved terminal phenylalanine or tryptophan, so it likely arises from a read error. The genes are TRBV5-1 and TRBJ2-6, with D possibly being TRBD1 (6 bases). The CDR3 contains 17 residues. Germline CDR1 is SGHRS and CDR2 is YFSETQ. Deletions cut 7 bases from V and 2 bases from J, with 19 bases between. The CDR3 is CASSPTLTGTGANVLTS. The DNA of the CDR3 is TGCGCCAGCTCCCCAACACTAACAGGGACTGGGGCCAACGTCCTGACTTCC.

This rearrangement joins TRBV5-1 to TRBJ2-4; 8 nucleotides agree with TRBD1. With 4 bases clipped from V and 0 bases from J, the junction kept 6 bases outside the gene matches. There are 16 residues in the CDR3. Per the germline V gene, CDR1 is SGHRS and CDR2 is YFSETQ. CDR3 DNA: TGCGCCAGCAGCACCGGACAGGGCTCAGCCAAAAACATTCAGTACTTC. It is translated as CASSTGQGSAKNIQYF.

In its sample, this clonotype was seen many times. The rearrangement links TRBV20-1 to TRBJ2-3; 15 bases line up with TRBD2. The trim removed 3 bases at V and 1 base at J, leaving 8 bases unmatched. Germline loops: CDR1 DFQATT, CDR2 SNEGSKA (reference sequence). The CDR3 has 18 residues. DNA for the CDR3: TGCAGTGCTAGTCCCGGACTAGCGGGAGGGTACGGCACAGATACGCAGTATTTT. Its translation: CSASPGLAGGYGTDTQYF.

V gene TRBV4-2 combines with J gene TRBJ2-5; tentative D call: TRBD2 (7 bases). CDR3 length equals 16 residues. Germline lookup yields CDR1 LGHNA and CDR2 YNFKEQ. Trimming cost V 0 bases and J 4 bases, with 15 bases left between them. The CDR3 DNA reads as TGTGCCAGCAGCCAAGATGGCCGCGGGGGCGGAGAGACCCAGTACTTC. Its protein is CASSQDGRGGGETQYF.

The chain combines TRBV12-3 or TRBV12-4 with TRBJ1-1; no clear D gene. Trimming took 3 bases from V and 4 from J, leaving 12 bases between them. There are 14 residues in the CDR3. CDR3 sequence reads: CASSFVRRSTEAFF. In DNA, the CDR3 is TGTGCCAGCAGTTTTGTCCGGAGGTCCACTGAAGCTTTCTTT.

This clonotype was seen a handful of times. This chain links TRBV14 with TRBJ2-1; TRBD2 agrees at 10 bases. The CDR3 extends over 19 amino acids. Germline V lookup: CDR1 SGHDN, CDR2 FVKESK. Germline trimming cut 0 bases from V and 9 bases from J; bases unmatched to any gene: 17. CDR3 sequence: CASSQDTWVAGGSALEQFF. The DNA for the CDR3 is TGTGCCAGCAGCCAAGATACGTGGGTAGCGGGAGGATCGGCCCTTGAGCAGTTCTTC.

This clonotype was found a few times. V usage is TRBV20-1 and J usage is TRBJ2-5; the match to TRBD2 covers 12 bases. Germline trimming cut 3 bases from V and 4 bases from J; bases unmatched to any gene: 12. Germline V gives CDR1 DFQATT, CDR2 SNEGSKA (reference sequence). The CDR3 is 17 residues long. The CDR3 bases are TGCAGTGCTAGGGGCCTAGCGGGGGGGATTCATTTAGAGACCCAGTACTTC. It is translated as CSARGLAGGIHLETQYF.

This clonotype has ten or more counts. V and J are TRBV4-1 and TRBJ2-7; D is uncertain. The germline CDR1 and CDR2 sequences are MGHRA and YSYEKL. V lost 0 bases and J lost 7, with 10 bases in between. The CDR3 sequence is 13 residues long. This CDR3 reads CASSQDVSWEQYF. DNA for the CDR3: TGCGCCAGCAGCCAAGATGTTAGTTGGGAGCAGTACTTC.

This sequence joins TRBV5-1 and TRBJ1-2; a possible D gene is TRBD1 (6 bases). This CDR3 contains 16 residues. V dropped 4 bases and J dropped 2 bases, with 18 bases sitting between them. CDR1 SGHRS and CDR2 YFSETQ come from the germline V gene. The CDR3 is CASSPDPTGINYGYTF. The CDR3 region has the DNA TGCGCCAGCAGCCCCGACCCGACAGGAATAAACTATGGCTACACCTTC.

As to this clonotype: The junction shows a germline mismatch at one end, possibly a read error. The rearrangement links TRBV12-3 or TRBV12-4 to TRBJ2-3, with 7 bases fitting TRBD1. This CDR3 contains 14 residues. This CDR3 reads CASSNRGQEDAQYF. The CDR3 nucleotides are TGTGCCAGCAGCAACAGGGGCCAGGAAGATGCGCAGTATTTT.

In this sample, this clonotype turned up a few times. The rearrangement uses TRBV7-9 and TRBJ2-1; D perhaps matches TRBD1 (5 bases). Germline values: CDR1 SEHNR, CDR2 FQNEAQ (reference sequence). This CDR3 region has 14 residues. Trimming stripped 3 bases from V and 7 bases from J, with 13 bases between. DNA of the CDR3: TGTGCCAGCAGCTTGTCCCTTTCAGGGAATGAGCAGTTCTTC. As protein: CASSLSLSGNEQFF.